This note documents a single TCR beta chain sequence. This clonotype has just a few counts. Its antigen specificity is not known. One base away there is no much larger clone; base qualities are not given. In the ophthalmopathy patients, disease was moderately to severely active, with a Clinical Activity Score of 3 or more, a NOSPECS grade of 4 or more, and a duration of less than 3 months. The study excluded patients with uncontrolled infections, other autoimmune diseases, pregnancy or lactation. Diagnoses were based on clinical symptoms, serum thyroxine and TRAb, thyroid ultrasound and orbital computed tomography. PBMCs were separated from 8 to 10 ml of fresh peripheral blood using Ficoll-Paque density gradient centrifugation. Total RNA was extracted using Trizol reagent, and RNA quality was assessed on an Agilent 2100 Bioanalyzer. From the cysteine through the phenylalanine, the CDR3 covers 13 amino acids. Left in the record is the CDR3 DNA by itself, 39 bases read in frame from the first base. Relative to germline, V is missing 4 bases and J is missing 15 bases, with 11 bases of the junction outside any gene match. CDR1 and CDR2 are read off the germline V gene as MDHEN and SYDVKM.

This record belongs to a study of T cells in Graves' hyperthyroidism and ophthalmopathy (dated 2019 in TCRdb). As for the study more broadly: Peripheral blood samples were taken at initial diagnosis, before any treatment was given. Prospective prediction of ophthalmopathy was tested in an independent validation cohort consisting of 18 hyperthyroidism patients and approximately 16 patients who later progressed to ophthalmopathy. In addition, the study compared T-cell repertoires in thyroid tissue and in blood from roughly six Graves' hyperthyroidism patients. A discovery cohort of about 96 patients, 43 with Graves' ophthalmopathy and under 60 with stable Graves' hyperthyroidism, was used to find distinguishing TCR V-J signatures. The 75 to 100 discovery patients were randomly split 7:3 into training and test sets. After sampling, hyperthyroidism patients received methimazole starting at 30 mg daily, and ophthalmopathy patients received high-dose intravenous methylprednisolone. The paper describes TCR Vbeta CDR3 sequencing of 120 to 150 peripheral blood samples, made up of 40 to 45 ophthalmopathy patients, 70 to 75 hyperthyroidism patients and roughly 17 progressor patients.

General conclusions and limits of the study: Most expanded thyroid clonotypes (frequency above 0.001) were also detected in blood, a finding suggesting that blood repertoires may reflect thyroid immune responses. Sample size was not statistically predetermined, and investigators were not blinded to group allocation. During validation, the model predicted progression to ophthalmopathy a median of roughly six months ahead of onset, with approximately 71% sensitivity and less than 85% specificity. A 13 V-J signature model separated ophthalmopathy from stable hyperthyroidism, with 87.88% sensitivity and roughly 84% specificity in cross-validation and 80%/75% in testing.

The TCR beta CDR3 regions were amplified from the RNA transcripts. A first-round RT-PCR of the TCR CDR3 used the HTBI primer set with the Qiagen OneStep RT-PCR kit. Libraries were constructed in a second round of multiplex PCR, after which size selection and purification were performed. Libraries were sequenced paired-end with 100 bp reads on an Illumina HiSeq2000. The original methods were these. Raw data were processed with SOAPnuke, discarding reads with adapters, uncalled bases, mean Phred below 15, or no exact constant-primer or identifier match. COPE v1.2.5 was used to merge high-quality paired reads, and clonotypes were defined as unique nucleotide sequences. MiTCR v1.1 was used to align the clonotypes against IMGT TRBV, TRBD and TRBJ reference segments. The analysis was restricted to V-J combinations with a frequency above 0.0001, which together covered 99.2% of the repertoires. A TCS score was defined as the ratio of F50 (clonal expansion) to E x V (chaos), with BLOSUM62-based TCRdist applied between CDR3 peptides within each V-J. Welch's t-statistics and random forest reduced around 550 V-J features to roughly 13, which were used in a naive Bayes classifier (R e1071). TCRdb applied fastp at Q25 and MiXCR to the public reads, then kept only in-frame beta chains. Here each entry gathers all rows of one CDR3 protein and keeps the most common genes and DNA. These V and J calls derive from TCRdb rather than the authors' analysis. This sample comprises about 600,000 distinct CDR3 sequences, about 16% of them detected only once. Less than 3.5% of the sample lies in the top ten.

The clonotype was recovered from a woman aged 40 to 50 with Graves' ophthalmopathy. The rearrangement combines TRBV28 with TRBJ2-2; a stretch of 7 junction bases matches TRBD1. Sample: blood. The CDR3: CASSSRAWGQLFF. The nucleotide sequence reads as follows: TGTGCCAGCAGTTCTAGGGCCTGGGGACAGTTGTTTTTT.